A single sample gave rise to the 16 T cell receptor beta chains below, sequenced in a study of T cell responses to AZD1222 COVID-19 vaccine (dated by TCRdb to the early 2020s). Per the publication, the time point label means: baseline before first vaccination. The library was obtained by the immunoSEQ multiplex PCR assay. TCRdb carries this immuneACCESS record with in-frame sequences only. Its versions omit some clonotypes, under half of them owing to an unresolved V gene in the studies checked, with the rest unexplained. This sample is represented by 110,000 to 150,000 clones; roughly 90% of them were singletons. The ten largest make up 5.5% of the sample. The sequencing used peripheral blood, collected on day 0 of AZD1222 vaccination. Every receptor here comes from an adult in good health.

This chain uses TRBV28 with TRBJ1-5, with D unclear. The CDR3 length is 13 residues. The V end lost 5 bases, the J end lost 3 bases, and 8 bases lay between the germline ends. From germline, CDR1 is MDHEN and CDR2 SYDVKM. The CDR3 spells CASSGVLNQPQHF. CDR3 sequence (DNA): TGTGCCAGCAGTGGGGTACTCAATCAGCCCCAGCATTTT.

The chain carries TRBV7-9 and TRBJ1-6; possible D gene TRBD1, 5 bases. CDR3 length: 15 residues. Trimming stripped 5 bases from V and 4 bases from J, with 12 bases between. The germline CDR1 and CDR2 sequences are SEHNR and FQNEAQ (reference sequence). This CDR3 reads CASSLNPGYNSPLHF. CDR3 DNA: TGTGCCAGCAGCCTGAATCCAGGGTATAATTCACCCCTCCACTTT.

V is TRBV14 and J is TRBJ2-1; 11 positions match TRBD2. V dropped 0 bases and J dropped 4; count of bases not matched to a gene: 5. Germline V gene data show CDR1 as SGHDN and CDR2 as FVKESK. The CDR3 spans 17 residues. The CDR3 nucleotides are TGTGCCAGCAGCCAAGAAGGGGGACTAGCGGAGTACAATGAGCAGTTCTTC. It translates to CASSQEGGLAEYNEQFF.

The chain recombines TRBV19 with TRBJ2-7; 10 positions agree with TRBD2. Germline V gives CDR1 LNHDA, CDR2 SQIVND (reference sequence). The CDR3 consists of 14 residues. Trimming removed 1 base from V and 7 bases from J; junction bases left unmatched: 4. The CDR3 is CASSIASGSGEQYF. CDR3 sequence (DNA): TGTGCCAGTAGTATAGCTAGCGGGAGCGGAGAGCAGTACTTC.

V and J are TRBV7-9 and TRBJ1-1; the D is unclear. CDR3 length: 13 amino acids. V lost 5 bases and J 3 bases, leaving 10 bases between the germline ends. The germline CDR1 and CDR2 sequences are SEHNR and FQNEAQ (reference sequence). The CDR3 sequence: CASSDGLYTEAFF. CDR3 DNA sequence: TGTGCCAGCAGCGATGGTCTTTACACTGAAGCTTTCTTT.

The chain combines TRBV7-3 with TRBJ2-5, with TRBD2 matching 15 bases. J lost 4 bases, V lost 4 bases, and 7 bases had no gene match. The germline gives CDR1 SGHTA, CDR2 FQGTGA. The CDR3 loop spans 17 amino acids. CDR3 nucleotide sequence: TGTGCCAGCAGCTCTGGACTAGCGGGAGGGCTCCGAGAGACCCAGTACTTC. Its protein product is CASSSGLAGGLRETQYF.

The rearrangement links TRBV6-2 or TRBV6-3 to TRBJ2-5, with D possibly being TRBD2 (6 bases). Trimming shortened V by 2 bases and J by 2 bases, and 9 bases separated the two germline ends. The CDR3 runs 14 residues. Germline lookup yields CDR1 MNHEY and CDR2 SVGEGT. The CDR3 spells CASSYGLLQETQYF. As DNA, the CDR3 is TGTGCCAGCAGTTACGGACTACTACAAGAGACCCAGTACTTC.

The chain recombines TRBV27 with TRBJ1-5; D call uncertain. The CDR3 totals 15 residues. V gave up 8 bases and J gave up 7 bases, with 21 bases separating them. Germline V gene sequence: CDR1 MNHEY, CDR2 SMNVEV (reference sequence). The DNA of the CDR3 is TGTGCCAGCGCCTCCTGGAGGGTCATGGGACAGCCCCAGCATTTT. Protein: CASASWRVMGQPQHF.

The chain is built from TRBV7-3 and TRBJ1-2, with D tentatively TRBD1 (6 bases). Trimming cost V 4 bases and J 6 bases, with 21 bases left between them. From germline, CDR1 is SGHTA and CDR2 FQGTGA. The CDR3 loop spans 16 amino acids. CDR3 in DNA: TGTGCCAGCAGCTCAGTAGTGAATGACAGGAGGCATGGCTACACCTTC. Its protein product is CASSSVVNDRRHGYTF. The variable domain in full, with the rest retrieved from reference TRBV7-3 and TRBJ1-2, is GAGVSQTPSNKVTEKGKYVELRCDPISGHTALYWYRQSLGQGPEFLIYFQGTGAADDSGLPNDRFFAVRPEGSVSTLKIQRTERGDSAVYLCASSSVVNDRRHGYTFGSGTRLTVV.

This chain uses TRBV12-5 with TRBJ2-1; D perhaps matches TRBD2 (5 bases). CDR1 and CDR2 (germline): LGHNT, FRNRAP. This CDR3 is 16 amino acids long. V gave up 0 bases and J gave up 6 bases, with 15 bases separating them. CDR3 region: CASGLVLGSVLNEQFF. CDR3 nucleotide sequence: TGTGCTAGTGGTTTGGTACTGGGTAGCGTGCTCAATGAGCAGTTCTTC.

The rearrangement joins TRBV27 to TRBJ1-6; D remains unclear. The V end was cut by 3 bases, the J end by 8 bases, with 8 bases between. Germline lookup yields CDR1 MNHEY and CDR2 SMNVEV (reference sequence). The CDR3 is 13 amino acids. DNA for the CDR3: TGTGCCAGCAGTTTGAGTATTGATTCACCCCTCCACTTT. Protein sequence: CASSLSIDSPLHF.

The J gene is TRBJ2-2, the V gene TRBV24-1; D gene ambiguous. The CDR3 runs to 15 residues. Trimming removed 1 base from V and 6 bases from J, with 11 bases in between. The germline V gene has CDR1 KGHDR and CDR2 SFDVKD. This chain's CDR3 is CATSDFVAGPGELFF. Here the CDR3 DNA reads TGTGCCACCAGTGATTTCGTCGCTGGGCCCGGGGAGCTGTTTTTT.

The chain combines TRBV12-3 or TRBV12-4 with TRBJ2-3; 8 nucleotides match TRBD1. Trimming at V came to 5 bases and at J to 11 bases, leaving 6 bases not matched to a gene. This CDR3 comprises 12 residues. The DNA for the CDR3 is TGTGCCAGCAGTATTGGACAGGGAGGGCAGTATTTT. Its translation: CASSIGQGGQYF.

In DNA, the CDR3 is TGTGCCAGCAGCTTGGAGACAGTGAACACTGAAGCTTTCTTT. Its protein product is CASSLETVNTEAFF. The rearrangement uses TRBV11-2 and TRBJ1-1; possible D gene TRBD1, 5 bases. Trimming took off 3 bases at V and 0 bases at J, with 8 bases between the two ends. CDR1 is SGHAT, CDR2 FQNNGV, per germline. This CDR3 is 14 amino acids long.

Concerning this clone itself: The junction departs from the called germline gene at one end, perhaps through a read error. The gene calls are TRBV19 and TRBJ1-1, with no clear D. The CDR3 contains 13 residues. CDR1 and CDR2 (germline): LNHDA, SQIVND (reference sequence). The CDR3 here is CASSILGNAEAFF. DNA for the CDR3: TGTGCCAGTAGTATATTAGGGAACGCTGAAGCTTTCTTT.

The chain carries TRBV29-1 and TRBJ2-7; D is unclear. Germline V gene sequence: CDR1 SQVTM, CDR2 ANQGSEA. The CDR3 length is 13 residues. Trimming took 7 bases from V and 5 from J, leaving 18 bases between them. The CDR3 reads CSAPGPSIHEQYF. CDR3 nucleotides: TGCAGCGCCCCCGGGCCGAGTATCCACGAGCAGTACTTC.